These T cell receptor beta chains were read from a single sample in a study of blood T cell repertoires in COVID-19. Only in-frame clones appear in the TCRdb table, and some are missing; sequencing was by immunoSEQ multiplex PCR. The sample includes a few hundred thousand clones, about 81% of them seen just once. Sequenced input: PBMCs or T cells enriched from blood (not recorded which). These receptors all come from a man aged 40-49 years who had recovered from COVID-19. Both conserved end residues are part of each CDR3. The D gene is left open where the match is weak. Clone sizes are given selectively: once, few, many, or a class where the clone is expanded.

V gene,D gene,J gene,clone size,CDR3 protein,CDR3 DNA
TRBV18,TRBD1,TRBJ1-1,NA,CASAELTGNAEAFF,TGTGCCAGCGCAGAACTGACAGGGAACGCTGAAGCTTTCTTT
TRBV19,TRBD1,TRBJ1-4,once,CASSMGQGIANEKLFF,TGTGCCAGTAGTATGGGACAGGGTATAGCTAATGAAAAACTGTTTTTT
TRBV2,TRBD2,TRBJ2-2,NA,CASRAGTDTGELFF,TGTGCCAGCAGAGCGGGGACCGACACCGGGGAGCTGTTTTTT
TRBV5-4,TRBD2,TRBJ2-7,NA,CASSLEAGRGGYEQYF,TGTGCCAGCAGCTTGGAGGCCGGACGGGGAGGGTACGAGCAGTACTTC
TRBV3-1/TRBV3-2,NA,TRBJ1-4,NA,CASSPTPRKGGRSEKLFF,TGTGCCAGCAGCCCGACCCCCCGAAAGGGCGGGAGGAGTGAAAAACTGTTTTTT
TRBV7-2,NA,TRBJ1-5,NA,CASLQGPYSNQPQHF,TGTGCCAGCCTTCAGGGGCCGTATAGCAATCAGCCCCAGCATTTT
TRBV19,TRBD1,TRBJ1-1,NA,CASSIERGTGKAFF,TGTGCCAGTAGTATAGAACGTGGGACAGGGAAAGCTTTCTTT
TRBV7-2,NA,TRBJ2-7,NA,CASSLPSYEQYF,TGTGCCAGCAGCCTACCCTCCTACGAGCAGTACTTC
TRBV6-1,NA,TRBJ2-1,NA,CASSGRGGYNYNEQFF,TGTGCCAGCAGTGGCAGGGGCGGTTACAACTACAATGAGCAGTTCTTC
TRBV7-3,TRBD2,TRBJ2-1,few,CASSSKGTSGMNEQFF,TGTGCCAGCAGCTCTAAGGGGACTAGCGGGATGAATGAGCAGTTCTTC